This is a list of T cell receptor beta chains from one sample in a study of OX40 agonist ivuxolimab in advanced cancers. The assay was immunoSEQ multiplex PCR, and TCRdb's table has in-frame clones only and misses some. Altogether about 46,000 clones are present, 90% to 95% being singletons, with the ten largest covering over 4.5%. The sample consisted of CD4+ or CD8+ T cells sorted from blood, taken in a trial of the OX40 agonist ivuxolimab. These receptors were taken from an adult with an advanced solid tumor such as melanoma, head and neck, liver or kidney cancer. Each CDR3 is given with its conserved first and last residue. The order of the fields is D gene, clone size, J gene, V gene, CDR3 protein, CDR3 DNA. A D gene is named only where the DNA matches it firmly. Some rows mark clone size as missing; the rest say once, few, many or name a class of expanded clone.

D: .; size: few; J: TRBJ1-1; V: TRBV6-4; CDR3: CASSDDGGSEAFF; DNA: TGTGCCAGCAGTGACGATGGGGGGTCTGAAGCTTTCTTT
D: TRBD1; size: .; J: TRBJ1-1; V: TRBV27; CDR3: CASSFGTGAEAFF; DNA: TGTGCCAGCAGTTTTGGGACAGGGGCCGAAGCTTTCTTT
D: .; size: .; J: TRBJ2-6; V: TRBV28; CDR3: CASSLSSGANVLTF; DNA: TGTGCCAGCAGTTTATCCTCTGGGGCCAACGTCCTGACTTTC
D: .; size: .; J: TRBJ1-1; V: TRBV9; CDR3: CASSLWGETEAFF; DNA: TGTGCCAGCTCCCTTTGGGGGGAGACTGAAGCTTTCTTT
D: .; size: .; J: TRBJ2-5; V: TRBV13; CDR3: CASSSYAAQRETQYF; DNA: TGTGCCAGCAGCTCCTACGCGGCTCAGAGGGAGACCCAGTACTTC
D: TRBD2; size: .; J: TRBJ2-1; V: TRBV4-1; CDR3: CASSQVPGTSNDEQFF; DNA: TGCGCCAGCAGCCAAGTCCCCGGGACTAGTAACGATGAGCAGTTCTTC
D: .; size: .; J: TRBJ1-4; V: TRBV5-4; CDR3: CASSLAGWANEKLFF; DNA: TGTGCCAGCAGCTTGGCCGGGTGGGCTAATGAAAAACTGTTTTTT
D: TRBD1; size: .; J: TRBJ1-1; V: TRBV5-4; CDR3: CASSYPNLDRDGWGSFEAFF; DNA: TGTGCCAGCAGCTACCCCAACCTTGACAGGGACGGCTGGGGGAGTTTTGAAGCTTTCTTT
D: TRBD1; size: .; J: TRBJ1-1; V: TRBV18; CDR3: CASSWTGRDTEAFF; DNA: TGTGCCAGCTCATGGACAGGAAGAGACACTGAAGCTTTCTTT
D: TRBD1; size: .; J: TRBJ2-2; V: TRBV6-5; CDR3: CASSHRGPGELFF; DNA: TGTGCCAGCAGTCACAGGGGACCCGGGGAGCTGTTTTTT
D: .; size: once; J: TRBJ1-2; V: TRBV6-1; CDR3: CASSEALQQVYGYTF; DNA: TGTGCCAGCAGTGAAGCGCTTCAACAGGTCTATGGCTACACCTTC
D: .; size: .; J: TRBJ1-5; V: TRBV2; CDR3: CASNDIQGSGHNQPQHF; DNA: TGTGCCAGCAATGATATCCAGGGTTCGGGGCACAATCAGCCCCAGCATTTT
D: .; size: .; J: TRBJ1-3; V: TRBV29-1; CDR3: CSVEEFGGTGNTIYF; DNA: TGCAGCGTTGAAGAGTTTGGGGGTACTGGAAACACCATATATTTT